The 22 T cell receptor beta chains below were found in one sample sequenced in a study of vaccination effects on CD4 cells after COVID-19 (dated by TCRdb to between 2021 and 2024). After around 10 days of culture, CD4+ T cells were isolated with the EasySep CD4+ T cell isolation kit. Preparation of the library involved the immunoSEQ multiplex PCR assay. TCRdb stores this immuneACCESS table with in-frame sequences only. Part of the clones is absent; in the studies checked, under half of the shortfall reflects unresolved V genes, and no reason is known for the rest. The sample table holds more than 35,000 clones, of which approximately 67% were seen once. Of the sample, 4% to 4.5% falls within the top ten clones. These TCRs' antigens remain unknown. The starting material was CD4+ T cells from PBMCs cultured without peptide, obtained before COVID-19 vaccination. All receptors derive from a human donor who received a COVID-19 vaccine.

The V and J genes are TRBV2 and TRBJ2-5; 7 bases agree with TRBD1. Per the germline V gene, CDR1 is SNHLY and CDR2 is FYNNEI. Trimming cost V 6 bases and J 8 bases; bases outside gene matches: 6. The CDR3 covers 12 residues. Here the CDR3 DNA reads TGTGCCAGCAGACCGACAGGGACAACCCAGTACTTC. This encodes CASRPTGTTQYF.

The chain employs TRBV6-1 and TRBJ1-3, with D unclear. The CDR3 loop spans 13 amino acids. CDR1 is MNHNS and CDR2 is SASEGT in the germline V gene. V was cut by 8 bases and J by 4 bases, with 12 bases left in between. The CDR3 reads CASREATGNTIYF. The CDR3 DNA reads TGTGCCAGCCGGGAAGCCACCGGAAACACCATATATTTT.

The rearrangement joins TRBV6-5 to TRBJ2-7; no reliable D call. Germline CDR1 is MNHEY and CDR2 is SVGAGI. This CDR3 comprises 10 residues. The V end lost 10 bases, the J end lost 5 bases, and 9 bases lay between the germline ends. CDR3 sequence reads: CAIWYHEQYF. In DNA, the CDR3 is TGTGCCATCTGGTACCACGAGCAGTACTTC.

This chain uses TRBV5-6 with TRBJ2-7; D is tentatively TRBD1 or TRBD2 (5 bases each). Trimming stripped 0 bases from V and 7 bases from J, with 11 bases between. The germline V gene has CDR1 SGHDT and CDR2 YYEEEE. This CDR3 region has 13 residues. The CDR3 loop is CASSLAGTREQYF. The DNA of the CDR3 is TGTGCCAGCAGCTTGGCAGGGACGCGGGAGCAGTACTTC. Filled out from reference TRBV5-6 and TRBJ2-7, the complete variable domain reads DAGVTQSPTHLIKTRGQQVTLRCSPKSGHDTVSWYQQALGQGPQFIFQYYEEEERQRGNFPDRFSGHQFPNYSSELNVNALLLGDSALYLCASSLAGTREQYFGPGTRLTVT.

The chain links TRBV3-1 (or the pseudogene TRBV3-2) to TRBJ2-7, with D tentatively TRBD2 (7 bases). Deletions cut 0 bases from V and 5 bases from J, with 11 bases between. This CDR3 is built from 14 residues. Germline CDR1 and CDR2: LGHDT and YNNKEL (reference sequence). Written as DNA, the CDR3 is TGTGCCAGCAGCCAAGAAGGGGGGGGAGACGAGCAGTACTTC. This codes for CASSQEGGGDEQYF.

This chain connects TRBV4-1 to TRBJ2-7; a weak D match, TRBD2 (5 bases). Germline V gives CDR1 MGHRA, CDR2 YSYEKL. V dropped 1 base and J dropped 5 bases, with 12 bases sitting between them. The CDR3 extends over 14 amino acids. The CDR3 sequence is CASSQVTSRNEQYF. Here the CDR3 DNA reads TGCGCCAGCAGCCAAGTCACTAGTAGGAACGAGCAGTACTTC.

V and J are TRBV29-1 and TRBJ2-1; TRBD2 is a possible D gene (5 bases). The CDR3 covers 11 residues. Germline CDR1 and CDR2: SQVTM and ANQGSEA. V was trimmed by 4 bases and J by 8 bases, leaving 9 bases between them. The CDR3 here is CSVGEPYEQFF. The CDR3 DNA reads as TGCAGCGTTGGGGAGCCCTATGAGCAGTTCTTC.

The chain employs TRBV5-1 and TRBJ2-2, with 12 nucleotides matching TRBD2. CDR3 size: 20 residues. Germline V gene data show CDR1 as SGHRS and CDR2 as YFSETQ. The ends lost 4 bases at V and 0 bases at J; junction bases unmatched: 13. CDR3 coding DNA: TGCGCCAGCAGCCCGCACAGAACTAGCGGGGGGCACTCGAACACCGGGGAGCTGTTTTTT. Translated: CASSPHRTSGGHSNTGELFF.

In this sample, this clone turned up a few times. The chain couples TRBV13 to TRBJ2-2; the match to TRBD2 covers 11 bases. The CDR3 spans 15 residues. J was trimmed by 6 bases and V by 5 bases; bases with no gene match: 5. Germline CDR1 PRHDT, CDR2 FYEKMQ (reference sequence). CDR3 nucleotides: TGTGCCAGCAGCAAACTAGCGGGGGAATCCGGGGAGCTGTTTTTT. Translated, it gives CASSKLAGESGELFF.

This chain uses TRBV10-1 with TRBJ2-5; 9 bases match TRBD2. J lost 1 base, V lost 5 bases, and 2 bases had no gene match. CDR3 length equals 14 residues. The V gene's germline CDR1 is WNHNN and CDR2 SYGVQD (reference sequence). The CDR3 nucleotides read TGCGCCAGCAGTCCTAGCGGGATCCAAGAGACCCAGTACTTC. It translates to CASSPSGIQETQYF.

This chain connects TRBV4-2 to TRBJ2-1; D remains unclear. The CDR3 covers 16 residues. CDR1 and CDR2 from the germline V gene are LGHNA and YNFKEQ. V gave up 0 bases and J gave up 0 bases, with 9 bases separating them. The CDR3 region is CASSQDFTLSYNEQFF. The CDR3 DNA sequence: TGTGCCAGCAGCCAAGATTTTACCCTCTCCTACAATGAGCAGTTCTTC.

V usage is TRBV30 and J usage is TRBJ2-1, with 9 bases aligning to TRBD2. This CDR3 is built from 14 residues. Germline V gives CDR1 GTSNPN, CDR2 SVGIG (reference sequence). The V and J ends lost 3 bases and 9 bases, in that order; junction bases with no gene match: 9. The CDR3 coding sequence is TGTGCCTGGAGGGGGCTAGCGGGGTTAAGTGAGCAGTTCTTC. It encodes CAWRGLAGLSEQFF.

The gene calls are TRBV6-5 and TRBJ2-1; 7 bases line up with TRBD1. V was pared by 2 bases and J by 5 bases, with 3 bases of the junction left unmatched. This CDR3 comprises 14 residues. Looked up from germline, CDR1 is MNHEY and CDR2 is SVGAGI. The CDR3 bases are TGTGCCAGCAGTTACGGGACAGCTAACAATGAGCAGTTCTTC. Its protein is CASSYGTANNEQFF.

This rearrangement joins TRBV19 to TRBJ2-7; perhaps TRBD1 as D (6 bases). V shed 5 bases and J shed 3 bases, with 17 bases lying between them. This CDR3 is 15 amino acids long. Germline V gene data show CDR1 as LNHDA and CDR2 as SQIVND (reference sequence). Written as DNA, the CDR3 is TGTGCCAGTAGTCGAAAAGGGCAACAGGGCTACGAGCAGTACTTC. Encoded protein: CASSRKGQQGYEQYF.

This clone has more than one count but fewer than ten. This chain's CDR3 is CASSTQGAADTIYF. The CDR3 coding sequence is TGTGCCAGTAGTACACAGGGGGCTGCAGACACCATATATTTT. The chain recombines TRBV19 with TRBJ1-3, with TRBD1 matching 9 bases. The CDR3 loop spans 14 amino acids. J gave up 8 bases and V 4 bases, and 6 bases lay outside the gene matches. Germline CDR1 LNHDA, CDR2 SQIVND (reference sequence).

The rearrangement uses TRBV10-2 and TRBJ1-2; TRBD1 matches at 7 bases. Germline CDR1 is WSHSY and CDR2 is SAAADI. There are 13 residues in the CDR3. With 4 bases clipped from V and 5 bases from J, the junction kept 4 bases outside the gene matches. In nucleotides, the CDR3 is TGCGCCAGCAGTGGTGCAGGGGGTTATGGCTACACCTTC. Amino acids: CASSGAGGYGYTF.

This clone was observed a handful of times. The chain employs TRBV2 and TRBJ1-5; D uncertain. Per the germline V gene, CDR1 is SNHLY and CDR2 is FYNNEI. The CDR3 length is 14 residues. V lost 6 bases and J lost 0, with 9 bases in between. The CDR3 reads CASSKENSNQPQHF. For the CDR3, the DNA is TGTGCCAGCAGCAAGGAAAATAGCAATCAGCCCCAGCATTTT.

Only a few counts were recorded for this clone. The chain combines TRBV19 with TRBJ2-1, with TRBD2 as a possible D gene (5 bases). Germline-derived CDR1 and CDR2 are LNHDA and SQIVND (reference sequence). The CDR3 totals 15 residues. V was cut by 3 bases and J by 0 bases, with 9 bases left in between. For the CDR3, the DNA is TGTGCCAGTAGTATTTCCGGGGACTCCTACAATGAGCAGTTCTTC. Translation gives CASSISGDSYNEQFF.

This clone was picked up a small number of times. The chain uses TRBV18 and TRBJ1-1; the D is unclear. The CDR3 covers 15 residues. The V gene's germline CDR1 is KGHSH and CDR2 LQKENI. Trimming shortened V by 3 bases and J by 2 bases, and 13 bases separated the two germline ends. For the CDR3, the DNA is TGTGCCAGCTCACCCCGACGGGAAAGAAACACTGAAGCTTTCTTT. The encoded protein is CASSPRRERNTEAFF.

The chain couples TRBV7-9 to TRBJ2-1; 8 bases line up with TRBD2. The germline V gene encodes CDR1 SEHNR and CDR2 FQNEAQ (reference sequence). V shed 5 bases, J shed 8 bases, and the junction held 14 bases outside the gene matches. This CDR3 contains 16 residues. The CDR3 loop is CASSPSGTSDLDEQFF. The CDR3 DNA reads as TGTGCCAGCAGCCCCAGTGGGACTAGTGATCTGGATGAGCAGTTCTTC.

This clone was seen only a few times. V usage is TRBV24-1 and J usage is TRBJ2-5; D is tentatively TRBD1 or TRBD2 (5 bases each). Trimming removed 9 bases at V and 5 bases at J, with 15 bases between. CDR1 is KGHDR and CDR2 is SFDVKD in the germline V gene. This CDR3 has 13 residues. The CDR3 region is CATQGRGGETQYF. The CDR3 nucleotides read TGTGCCACCCAGGGACGAGGCGGGGAGACCCAGTACTTC.

This clone was observed a single time. The chain carries TRBV11-2 and TRBJ1-1, with TRBD1 as a possible D gene (5 bases). Germline V gene sequence: CDR1 SGHAT, CDR2 FQNNGV. The CDR3 has 13 amino acids. V dropped 3 bases and J dropped 6 bases, with 11 bases sitting between them. The CDR3 sequence: CASSFIREAEAFF. The CDR3 DNA reads TGTGCCAGCAGCTTCATCAGGGAGGCTGAAGCTTTCTTT.